Each of the 2 T cell receptor beta chains below was sequenced from the same sample in a study of blood T cell repertoires in COVID-19. Sequenced by immunoSEQ multiplex PCR; TCRdb stores in-frame clones only, minus some. Of about 480,000 clones listed, roughly 89% are singletons. The sequenced sample consisted of peripheral blood. The receptors were gathered from a woman aged 50 to 65 with COVID-19, enrolled during active disease.

J is TRBJ2-3 and V is TRBV18, with D possibly TRBD1 on 5 matching bases. The CDR3 consists of 15 residues. Looked up from germline, CDR1 is KGHSH and CDR2 is LQKENI. V shed 3 bases and J shed 4 bases, with 14 bases lying between them. The CDR3 nucleotides are TGTGCCAGCTCACCCTCGACAGATCGGTCAGATACGCAGTATTTT. The encoded protein is CASSPSTDRSDTQYF. The entire variable domain, with the rest obtained from reference TRBV18 and TRBJ2-3, is as follows: NAGVMQNPRHLVRRRGQEARLRCSPMKGHSHVYWYRQLPEEGLKFMVYLQKENIIDESGMPKERFSAEFPKEGPSILRIQQVVRGDSAAYFCASSPSTDRSDTQYFGPGTRLTVL.

The chain recombines TRBV5-6 with TRBJ2-7; 8 bases line up with TRBD2. The CDR3 covers 19 residues. V shed 3 bases and J 0 bases; nucleotides not matched to a gene: 17. The germline V gene has CDR1 SGHDT and CDR2 YYEEEE. The CDR3 DNA sequence: TGTGCCAGCAGCTGGGGGCCCAGCGTGGCAGCGGGGGCCTCCTACGAGCAGTACTTC. Its translation: CASSWGPSVAAGASYEQYF.